This T cell receptor (beta chain) originates from a study of T cells in Graves' hyperthyroidism and ophthalmopathy. Study-level points and caveats: Blood also held most thyroid clonotypes expanded beyond 0.001.

This clonotype was observed a handful of times. Its target is not known. The source material, RNA transcripts, was used to amplify TCR beta CDR3 regions. The HTBI primer set was used in a first-round RT-PCR of the TCR CDR3. TCRdb passed the multiplex PCR reads through MiXCR, listing each CDR3 protein once. The sample lists about 300,000 distinct CDR3 sequences, around 20% occurring once. Germline trimming cut 4 bases from V and 8 bases from J; bases unmatched to any gene: 9. The CDR3 contains 15 residues. Germline values: CDR1 KGHDR, CDR2 SFDVKD. The rearrangement uses TRBV24-1 and TRBJ2-1, with 8 bases that match TRBD1. The receptor comes from a man in his forties or fifties with Graves' ophthalmopathy. Sequenced input: blood. CDR3 amino acids: CATSDRGQGVHEQFF. The CDR3 bases are TGTGCCACCAGTGACCGTGGACAGGGAGTCCATGAGCAGTTCTTC.